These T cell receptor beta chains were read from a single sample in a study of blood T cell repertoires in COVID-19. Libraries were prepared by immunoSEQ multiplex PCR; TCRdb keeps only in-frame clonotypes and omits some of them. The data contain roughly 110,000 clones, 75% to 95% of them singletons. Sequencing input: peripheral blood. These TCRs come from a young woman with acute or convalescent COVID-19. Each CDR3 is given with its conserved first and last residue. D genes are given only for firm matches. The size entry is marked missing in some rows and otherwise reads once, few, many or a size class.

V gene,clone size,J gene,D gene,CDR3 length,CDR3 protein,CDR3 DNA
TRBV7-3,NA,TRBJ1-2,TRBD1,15,CASSSGQGAAYGYTF,TGTGCCAGCAGCTCGGGACAGGGGGCCGCCTATGGCTACACCTTC
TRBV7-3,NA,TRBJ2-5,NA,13,CASSPTRRETQYF,TGTGCCAGCAGCCCGACTAGGCGGGAGACCCAGTACTTC
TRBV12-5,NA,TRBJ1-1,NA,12,CASGPGGTEAFF,TGTGCTAGTGGCCCGGGTGGCACTGAAGCTTTCTTT
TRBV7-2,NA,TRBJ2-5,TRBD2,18,CASSLEGRAGGIRETQYF,TGTGCCAGCAGCTTAGAGGGACGTGCGGGGGGGATCCGGGAGACCCAGTACTTC
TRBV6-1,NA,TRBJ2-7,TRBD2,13,CASSEGGGAVQYF,TGTGCCAGCAGTGAAGGCGGGGGGGCAGTGCAGTACTTC
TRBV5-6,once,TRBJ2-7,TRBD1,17,CASSLAGGWDRTYEQYF,TGTGCCAGCAGCTTGGCCGGGGGTTGGGACAGGACCTACGAGCAGTACTTC
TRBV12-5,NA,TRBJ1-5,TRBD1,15,CASGLVETGSQPQHF,TGTGCTAGTGGTTTGGTAGAGACAGGGAGCCAGCCCCAGCATTTT
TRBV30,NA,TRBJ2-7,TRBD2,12,CAWSLAGDEQYF,TGTGCCTGGAGTCTAGCGGGGGACGAGCAGTACTTC
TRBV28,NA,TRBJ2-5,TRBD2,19,CASSSLRTSGTGPVETQYF,TGTGCCAGCAGTTCACTACGGACTAGCGGGACGGGCCCAGTGGAGACCCAGTACTTC
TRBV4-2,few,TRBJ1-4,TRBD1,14,CASPRDRPNEKLFF,TGTGCCAGTCCGCGGGACAGGCCTAATGAAAAACTGTTTTTT
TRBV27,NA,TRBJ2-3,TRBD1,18,CASSVTFRDSRGTDTQYF,TGTGCCAGCAGTGTGACCTTCCGGGACAGCAGAGGCACAGATACGCAGTATTTT
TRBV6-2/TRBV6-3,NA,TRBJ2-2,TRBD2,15,CASSLAGVLAGELFF,TGTGCCAGCAGTTTAGCGGGAGTCTTGGCCGGGGAGCTGTTTTTT
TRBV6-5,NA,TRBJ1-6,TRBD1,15,CASKRQGLGNSPLHF,TGTGCCAGTAAGAGACAGGGTCTGGGGAATTCACCCCTCCACTTT
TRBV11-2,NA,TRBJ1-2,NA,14,CASSQYRTDYGYTF,TGTGCCAGCAGCCAATATAGGACAGACTATGGCTACACCTTC
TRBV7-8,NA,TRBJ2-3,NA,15,CASSLGSRTTDTQYF,TGTGCCAGCAGCTTAGGGTCTAGAACCACAGATACGCAGTATTTT
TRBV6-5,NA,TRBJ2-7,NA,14,CASSSPGGFYEQYF,TGTGCCAGCAGTTCCCCCGGAGGGTTCTACGAGCAGTACTTC
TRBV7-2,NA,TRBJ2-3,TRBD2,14,CASSPYGRKDTQYF,TGTGCCAGCAGTCCCTACGGGAGGAAAGATACGCAGTATTTT
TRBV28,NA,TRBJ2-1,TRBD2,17,CASRTASASGRAGEQFF,TGTGCCAGCAGAACGGCCTCCGCTAGCGGGAGGGCCGGTGAGCAGTTCTTC
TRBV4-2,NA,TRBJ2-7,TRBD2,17,CASSQLAGGWESYEQYF,TGTGCCAGCAGCCAACTAGCGGGAGGATGGGAGTCCTACGAGCAGTACTTC
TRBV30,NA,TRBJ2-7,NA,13,CAWSGGLPDEQYF,TGTGCCTGGAGTGGCGGTCTCCCGGACGAGCAGTACTTC
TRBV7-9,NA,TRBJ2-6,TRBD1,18,CASSQWDRGKAGANVLTF,TGTGCCAGCAGCCAGTGGGACAGGGGAAAGGCTGGGGCCAACGTCCTGACTTTC
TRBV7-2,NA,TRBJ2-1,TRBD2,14,CASSLAGGFDEQFF,TGTGCCAGCAGCCTAGCGGGAGGCTTCGATGAGCAGTTCTTC
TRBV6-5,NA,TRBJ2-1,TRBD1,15,CASSSGTGMWDEQFF,TGTGCCAGCAGCTCCGGGACAGGGATGTGGGATGAGCAGTTCTTC
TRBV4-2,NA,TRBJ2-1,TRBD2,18,CASSQARLAGGPTNEQFF,TGTGCCAGCAGCCAAGCGAGACTAGCGGGAGGCCCTACAAATGAGCAGTTCTTC
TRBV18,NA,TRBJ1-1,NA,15,CASSPQQGVSTEAFF,TGTGCCAGCTCACCCCAACAGGGTGTGTCCACTGAAGCTTTCTTT
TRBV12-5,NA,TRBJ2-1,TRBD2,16,CASGLVLSGRYNEQFF,TGTGCTAGTGGTTTGGTACTTAGCGGGAGGTACAATGAGCAGTTCTTC
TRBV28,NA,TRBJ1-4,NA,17,CASRRIRRLGSNEKLFF,TGTGCCAGCAGGCGTATAAGAAGGCTCGGGAGTAATGAAAAACTGTTTTTT
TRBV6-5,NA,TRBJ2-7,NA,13,CASTLAWSYEQYF,TGTGCCAGCACTCTAGCGTGGTCCTACGAGCAGTACTTC
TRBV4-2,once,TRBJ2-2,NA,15,CASSIFRGNTGELFF,TGTGCCAGCAGCATCTTTCGGGGTAACACCGGGGAGCTGTTTTTT
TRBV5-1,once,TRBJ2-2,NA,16,CASSLALGADTGELFF,TGCGCCAGCAGCTTGGCCTTGGGTGCGGACACCGGGGAGCTGTTTTTT
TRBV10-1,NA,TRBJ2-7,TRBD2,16,CASRLAGERVSYEQYF,TGCGCCAGCAGACTAGCGGGAGAAAGGGTCTCCTACGAGCAGTACTTC
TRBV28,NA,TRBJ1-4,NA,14,CASSSGQLNEKLFF,TGTGCCAGCAGCTCTGGACAGCTTAATGAAAAACTGTTTTTT
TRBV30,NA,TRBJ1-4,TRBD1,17,CALRARDSVATNEKLFF,TGTGCCTTACGAGCCCGGGACAGCGTTGCAACTAATGAAAAACTGTTTTTT
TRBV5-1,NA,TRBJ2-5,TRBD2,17,CASSYGLAGVGWETQYF,TGCGCCAGCAGCTATGGACTAGCGGGAGTGGGGTGGGAGACCCAGTACTTC
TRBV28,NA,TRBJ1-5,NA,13,CAIGRATNQPQHF,TGTGCCATTGGGCGGGCCACCAATCAGCCCCAGCATTTT
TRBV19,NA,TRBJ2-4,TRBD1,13,CASSIDRGGIQYF,TGTGCCAGTAGTATCGACAGGGGCGGCATTCAGTACTTC